This T cell receptor beta chain is from a study of blood T cell repertoires in COVID-19. Study-level information: Both acute and convalescent COVID-19 samples were obtained from the United States, Italy and Spain. Sample material is recorded as cDNA or gDNA derived from T cells, B-cell-depleted T cells, or PBMCs.

The germline CDR1 and CDR2 sequences are LNHDA and SQIVND (reference sequence). The CDR3 length is 13 residues. The junction had 7 bases not matched to a gene; V was cut back by 8 bases and J by 8 bases. Generated by immunoSEQ multiplex PCR, the TCRdb table keeps only in-frame clones and is missing some. This sample has about 170,000 clones, with 70% to 85% found just once. This clonotype was sampled from a man aged 80 or over with COVID-19, enrolled during active disease. Specimen: peripheral blood. This chain links TRBV19 with TRBJ1-4; TRBD1 matches at 8 bases. CDR3 region: CASSRGPGEKLFF. In nucleotides, the CDR3 is TGTGCCAGTTCCAGGGGGCCGGGCGAAAAACTGTTTTTT. The entire variable domain, with the rest obtained from reference TRBV19 and TRBJ1-4, is as follows: DGGITQSPKYLFRKEGQNVTLSCEQNLNHDAMYWYRQDPGQGLRLIYYSQIVNDFQKGDIAEGYSVSREKKESFPLTVTSAQKNPTAFYLCASSRGPGEKLFFGSGTQLSVL.